This T cell receptor (beta chain) was captured by sequencing in a study of CD8+ T cells in alopecia areata. Study-level background: Treated patients received oral tofacitinib, 5 to 10 mg twice daily.

V was cut by 5 bases and J by 6 bases, with 14 bases left in between. The CDR3 length is 14 residues. Germline-derived CDR1 and CDR2 are MRHNA and SNTAGT. Those with alopecia areata gave lesional scalp punch biopsies and peripheral blood. Details on this clone: Its antigen is currently unknown.

General study points: Especially in alopecia totalis/universalis, lesional scalp showed greater clonality than normal scalp did. Tissue-resident alphabeta T cells belonging to normal skin likewise get sequenced within scalp specimens.

RNA was isolated and reverse transcribed to cDNA, the sequencing template. The protocol was immunoSEQ multiplex PCR, while the TCRdb copy is restricted to in-frame clones and leaves out a portion. The sample has about 97,000 clones, less than 50% seen once. Source material: CD4+ T cells sorted from blood. The clonotype comes from a human donor with alopecia areata. The V gene is TRBV6-4, the J gene TRBJ2-1, with D unresolved. The CDR3 spells CASSTPKAVNEQFF. CDR3 nucleotides: TGTGCCAGCAGTACCCCGAAGGCGGTCAATGAGCAGTTCTTC.